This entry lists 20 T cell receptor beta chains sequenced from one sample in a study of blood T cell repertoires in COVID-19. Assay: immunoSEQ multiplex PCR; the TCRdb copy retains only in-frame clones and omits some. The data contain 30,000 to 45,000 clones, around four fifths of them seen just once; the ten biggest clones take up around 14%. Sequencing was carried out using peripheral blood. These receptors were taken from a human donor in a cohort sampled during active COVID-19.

The CDR3 nucleotides are TGTGCCAGCAGTTTATGGGGGACAAACTATGGCTACACCTTC. Protein product: CASSLWGTNYGYTF. The rearrangement uses TRBV27 and TRBJ1-2, with D tentatively TRBD1 (6 bases). The V and J ends lost 1 base and 2 bases respectively, with 8 bases between them. The CDR3 is 14 residues long. Germline V gene lookup returns CDR1 MNHEY and CDR2 SMNVEV (reference sequence).

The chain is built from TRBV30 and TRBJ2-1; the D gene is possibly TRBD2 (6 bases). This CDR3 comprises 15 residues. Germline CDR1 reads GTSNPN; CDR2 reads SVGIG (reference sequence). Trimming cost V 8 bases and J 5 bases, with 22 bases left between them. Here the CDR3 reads CALSSGGTLDNEQFF. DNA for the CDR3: TGTGCCCTATCGTCTGGGGGGACTCTAGACAATGAGCAGTTCTTC. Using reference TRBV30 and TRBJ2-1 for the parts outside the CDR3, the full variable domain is SQTIHQWPATLVQPVGSPLSLECTVEGTSNPNLYWYRQAAGRGLQLLFYSVGIGQISSEVPQNLSASRPQDRQFILSSKKLLLSDSGFYLCALSSGGTLDNEQFFGPGTRLTVL.

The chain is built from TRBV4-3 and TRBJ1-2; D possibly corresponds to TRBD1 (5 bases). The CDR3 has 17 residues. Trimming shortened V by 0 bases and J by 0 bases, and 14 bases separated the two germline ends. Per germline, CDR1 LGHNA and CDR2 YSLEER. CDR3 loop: CASSQEGVRGANYGYTF. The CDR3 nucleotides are TGCGCCAGCAGCCAAGAGGGGGTGCGGGGAGCTAACTATGGCTACACCTTC.

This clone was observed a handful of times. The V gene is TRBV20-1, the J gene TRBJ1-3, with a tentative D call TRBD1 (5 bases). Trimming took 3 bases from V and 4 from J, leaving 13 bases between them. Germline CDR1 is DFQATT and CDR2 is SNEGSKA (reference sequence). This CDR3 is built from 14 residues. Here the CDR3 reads CSASKGEVGNTIYF. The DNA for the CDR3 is TGCAGTGCTAGTAAAGGGGAAGTCGGAAACACCATATATTTT.

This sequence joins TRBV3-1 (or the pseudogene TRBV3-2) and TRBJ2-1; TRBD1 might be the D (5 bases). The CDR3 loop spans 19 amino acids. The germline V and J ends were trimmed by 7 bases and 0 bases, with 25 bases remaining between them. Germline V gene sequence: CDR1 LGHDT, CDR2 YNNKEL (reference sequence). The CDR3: CASKRDGAGRSYSYNEQFF. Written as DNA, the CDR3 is TGTGCCAGCAAGCGAGATGGGGCTGGGCGATCGTACTCCTACAATGAGCAGTTCTTC.

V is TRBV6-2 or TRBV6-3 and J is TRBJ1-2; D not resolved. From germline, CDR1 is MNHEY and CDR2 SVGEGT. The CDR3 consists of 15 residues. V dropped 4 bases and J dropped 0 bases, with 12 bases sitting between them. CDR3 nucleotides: TGTGCCAGCAGTTCCCCGGCGGGATCTAACTATGGCTACACCTTC. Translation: CASSSPAGSNYGYTF.

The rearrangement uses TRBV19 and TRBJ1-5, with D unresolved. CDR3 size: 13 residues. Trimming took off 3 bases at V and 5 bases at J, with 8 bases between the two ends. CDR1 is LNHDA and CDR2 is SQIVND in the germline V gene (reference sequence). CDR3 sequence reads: CASSMELYQPQHF. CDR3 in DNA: TGTGCCAGTAGTATGGAGCTTTATCAGCCCCAGCATTTT.

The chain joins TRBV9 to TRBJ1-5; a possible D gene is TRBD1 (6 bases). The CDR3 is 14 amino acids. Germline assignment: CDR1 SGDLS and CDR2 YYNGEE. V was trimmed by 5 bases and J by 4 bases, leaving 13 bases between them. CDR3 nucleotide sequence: TGTGCCAGCAGTGAAGGGGGAACGAATCAGCCCCAGCATTTT. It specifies CASSEGGTNQPQHF.

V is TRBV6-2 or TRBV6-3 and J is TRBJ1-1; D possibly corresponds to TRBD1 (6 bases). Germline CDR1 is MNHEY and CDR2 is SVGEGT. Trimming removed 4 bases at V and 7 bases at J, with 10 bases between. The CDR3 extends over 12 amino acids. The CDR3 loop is CASSFNRVEAFF. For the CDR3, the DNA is TGTGCCAGCAGTTTTAACAGGGTTGAAGCTTTCTTT.

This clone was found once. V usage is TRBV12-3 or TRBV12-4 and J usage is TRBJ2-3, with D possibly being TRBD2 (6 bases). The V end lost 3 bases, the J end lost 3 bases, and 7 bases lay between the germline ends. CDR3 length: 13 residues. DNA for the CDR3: TGTGCCAGCAGTTTTGGGAGGACAGATACGCAGTATTTT. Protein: CASSFGRTDTQYF.

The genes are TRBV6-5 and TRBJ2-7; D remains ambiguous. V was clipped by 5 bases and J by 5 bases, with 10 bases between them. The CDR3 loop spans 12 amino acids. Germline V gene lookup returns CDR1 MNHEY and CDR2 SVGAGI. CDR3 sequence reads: CASSNTPDEQYF. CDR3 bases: TGTGCCAGCAGTAATACCCCGGACGAGCAGTACTTC.

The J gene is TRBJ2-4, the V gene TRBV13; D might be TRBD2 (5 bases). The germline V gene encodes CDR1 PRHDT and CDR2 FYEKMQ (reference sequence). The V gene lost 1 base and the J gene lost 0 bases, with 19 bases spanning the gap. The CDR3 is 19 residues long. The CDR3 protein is CASSLETNTRAKAKNIQYF. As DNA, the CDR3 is TGTGCCAGCAGCTTAGAAACGAATACGAGGGCGAAAGCCAAAAACATTCAGTACTTC.

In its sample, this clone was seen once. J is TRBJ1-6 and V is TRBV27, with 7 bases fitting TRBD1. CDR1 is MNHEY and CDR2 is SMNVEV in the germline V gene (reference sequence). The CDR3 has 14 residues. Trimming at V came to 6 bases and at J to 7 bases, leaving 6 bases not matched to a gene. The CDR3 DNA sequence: TGTGCCAGCAGGGGGACAGCCTCAAATTCACCCCTCCACTTT. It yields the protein CASRGTASNSPLHF.

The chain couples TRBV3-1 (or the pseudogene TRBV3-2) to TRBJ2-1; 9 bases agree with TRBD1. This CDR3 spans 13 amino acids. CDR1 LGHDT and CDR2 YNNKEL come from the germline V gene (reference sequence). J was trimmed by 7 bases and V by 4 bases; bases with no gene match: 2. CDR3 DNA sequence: TGTGCCAGCAGCCGCGGACAGGGGAATGAGCAGTTCTTC. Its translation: CASSRGQGNEQFF.

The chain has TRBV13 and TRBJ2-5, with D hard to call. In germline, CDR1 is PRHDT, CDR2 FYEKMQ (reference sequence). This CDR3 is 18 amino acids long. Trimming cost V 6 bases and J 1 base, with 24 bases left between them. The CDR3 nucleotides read TGTGCCAGCAGTTATCGTTACCAAGCAGGTTTCTCCCAAGAGACCCAGTACTTC. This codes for CASSYRYQAGFSQETQYF.

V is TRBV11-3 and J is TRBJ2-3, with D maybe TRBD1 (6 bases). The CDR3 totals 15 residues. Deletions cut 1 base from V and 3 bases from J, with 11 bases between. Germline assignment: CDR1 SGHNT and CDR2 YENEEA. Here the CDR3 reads CASSLGARGTDTQYF. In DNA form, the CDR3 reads TGTGCCAGCAGCTTAGGTGCCAGGGGAACAGATACGCAGTATTTT.

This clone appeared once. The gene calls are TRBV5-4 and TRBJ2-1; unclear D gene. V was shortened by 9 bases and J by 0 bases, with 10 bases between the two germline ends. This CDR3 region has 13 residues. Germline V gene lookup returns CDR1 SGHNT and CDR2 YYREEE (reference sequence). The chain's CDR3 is CATAASSYNEQFF. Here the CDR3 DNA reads TGTGCCACCGCGGCGAGCTCCTACAATGAGCAGTTCTTC.

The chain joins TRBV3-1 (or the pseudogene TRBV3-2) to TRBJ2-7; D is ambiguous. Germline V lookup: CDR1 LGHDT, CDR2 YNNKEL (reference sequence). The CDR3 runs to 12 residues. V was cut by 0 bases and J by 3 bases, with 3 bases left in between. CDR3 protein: CASSQDSYEQYF. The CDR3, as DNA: TGTGCCAGCAGCCAAGACAGCTACGAGCAGTACTTC.

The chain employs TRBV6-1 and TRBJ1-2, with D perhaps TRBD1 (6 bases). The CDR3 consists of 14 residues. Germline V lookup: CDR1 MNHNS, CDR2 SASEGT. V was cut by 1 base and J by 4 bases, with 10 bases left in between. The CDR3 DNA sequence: TGTGCCAGCAGTGAAGTGGGGGCAGTCTATGGCTACACCTTC. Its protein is CASSEVGAVYGYTF.

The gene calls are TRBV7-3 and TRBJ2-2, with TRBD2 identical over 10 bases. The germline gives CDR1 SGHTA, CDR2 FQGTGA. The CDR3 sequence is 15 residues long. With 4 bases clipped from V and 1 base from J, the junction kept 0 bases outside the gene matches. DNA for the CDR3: TGTGCCAGCAGCTCTAGCGGGGGGAACACCGGGGAGCTGTTTTTT. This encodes CASSSSGGNTGELFF.